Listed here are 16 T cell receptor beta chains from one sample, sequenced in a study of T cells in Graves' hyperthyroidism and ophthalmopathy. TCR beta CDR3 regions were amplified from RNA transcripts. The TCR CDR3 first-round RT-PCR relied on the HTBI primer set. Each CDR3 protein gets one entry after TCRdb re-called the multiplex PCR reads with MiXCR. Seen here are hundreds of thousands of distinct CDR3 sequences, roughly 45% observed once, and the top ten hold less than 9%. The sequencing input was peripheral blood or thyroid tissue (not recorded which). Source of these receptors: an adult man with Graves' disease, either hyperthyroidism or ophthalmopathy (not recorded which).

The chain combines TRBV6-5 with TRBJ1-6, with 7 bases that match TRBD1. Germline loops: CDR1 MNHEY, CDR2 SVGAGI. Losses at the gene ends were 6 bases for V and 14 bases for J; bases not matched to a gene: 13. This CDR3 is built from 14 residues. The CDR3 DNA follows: TGTGCCAGCAGGGTCAGGGGATCCAGGGGGTCCCTCCACTTT. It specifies CASRVRGSRGSLHF.

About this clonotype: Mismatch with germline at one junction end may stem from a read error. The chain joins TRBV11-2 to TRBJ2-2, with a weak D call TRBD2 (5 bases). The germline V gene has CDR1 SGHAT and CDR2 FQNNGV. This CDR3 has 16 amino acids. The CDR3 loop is CASSLHGRANTGDLFF. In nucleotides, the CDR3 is TGTGCCAGCAGCTTACATGGGCGGGCGAACACCGGGGATCTGTTTTTT. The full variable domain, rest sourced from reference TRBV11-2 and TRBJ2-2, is EAGVAQSPRYKIIEKRQSVAFWCNPISGHATLYWYQQILGQGPKLLIQFQNNGVVDDSQLPKDRFSAERLKGVDSTLKIQPAKLEDSAVYLCASSLHGRANTGDLFFGEGSRLTVL.

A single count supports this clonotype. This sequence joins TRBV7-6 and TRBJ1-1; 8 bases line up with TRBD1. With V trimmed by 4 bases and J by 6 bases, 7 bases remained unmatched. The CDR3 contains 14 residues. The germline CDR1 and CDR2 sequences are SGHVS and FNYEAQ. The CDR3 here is CASSSSGGGPEAFF. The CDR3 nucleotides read TGTGCCAGCAGCTCATCAGGGGGCGGCCCTGAAGCTTTCTTT.

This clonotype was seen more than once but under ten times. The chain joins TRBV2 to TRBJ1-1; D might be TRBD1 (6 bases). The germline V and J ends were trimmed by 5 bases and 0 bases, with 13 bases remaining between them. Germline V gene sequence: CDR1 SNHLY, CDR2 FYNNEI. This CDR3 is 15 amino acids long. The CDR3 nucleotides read TGTGCCAGCAGTAAATCTCAGGGGATGAACACTGAAGCTTTCTTT. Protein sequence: CASSKSQGMNTEAFF.

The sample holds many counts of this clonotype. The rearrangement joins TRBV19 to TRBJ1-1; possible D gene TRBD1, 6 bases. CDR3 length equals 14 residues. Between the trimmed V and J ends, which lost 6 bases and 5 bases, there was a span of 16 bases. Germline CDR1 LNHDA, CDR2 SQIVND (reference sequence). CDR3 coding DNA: TGTGCCAGTAGCCCGGACAGACTGGGAACTGAAGCTTTCTTT. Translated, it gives CASSPDRLGTEAFF.

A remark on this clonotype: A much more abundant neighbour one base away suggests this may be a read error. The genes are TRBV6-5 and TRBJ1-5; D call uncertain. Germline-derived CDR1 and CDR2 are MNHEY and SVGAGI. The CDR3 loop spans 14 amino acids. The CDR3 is CASSYRGWDQLQHF. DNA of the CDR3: TGTGCCAGCAGTTACAGAGGGTGGGATCAGCTCCAGCATTTT.

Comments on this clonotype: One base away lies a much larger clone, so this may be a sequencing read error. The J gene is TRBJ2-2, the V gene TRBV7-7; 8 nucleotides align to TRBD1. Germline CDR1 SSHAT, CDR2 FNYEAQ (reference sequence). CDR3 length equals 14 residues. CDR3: CASSLDRVTGELFF. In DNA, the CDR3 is TGTGCTAGCAGCTTGGACAGGGTCACCGGGGAGCTGTTTTTT.

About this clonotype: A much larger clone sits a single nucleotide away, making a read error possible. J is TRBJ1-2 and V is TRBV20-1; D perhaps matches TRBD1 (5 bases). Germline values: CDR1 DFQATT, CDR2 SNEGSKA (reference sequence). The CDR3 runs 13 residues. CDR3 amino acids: CSAQQDNYYGYIF. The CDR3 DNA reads TGCAGTGCCCAACAGGACAATTACTATGGCTACATCTTC.

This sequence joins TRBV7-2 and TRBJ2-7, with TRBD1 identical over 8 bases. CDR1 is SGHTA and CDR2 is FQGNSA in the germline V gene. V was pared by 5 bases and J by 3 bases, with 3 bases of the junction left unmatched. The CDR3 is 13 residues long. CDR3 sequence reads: CASSHRGYYEQYF. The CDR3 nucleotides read TGTGCCAGCAGCCACAGGGGGTACTACGAGCAGTACTTC. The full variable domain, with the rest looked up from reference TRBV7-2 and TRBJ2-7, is GAGVSQSPSNKVTEKGKDVELRCDPISGHTALYWYRQSLGQGLEFLIYFQGNSAPDKSGLPSDRFSAERTGGSVSTLTIQRTQQEDSAVYLCASSHRGYYEQYFGPGTRLTVT.

CDR3 sequence: CASRAQAGVGEKLFF. In nucleotides, the CDR3 is TGTGCCAGCAGGGCTCAGGCCGGCGTTGGTGAAAAACTGTTTTTT. V gene TRBV2 combines with J gene TRBJ1-4; D is ambiguous. V lost 6 bases to trimming and J lost 7 bases, with 18 bases between them. The CDR3 extends over 15 amino acids. Germline loops: CDR1 SNHLY, CDR2 FYNNEI. Variable domain in full (rest from reference TRBV2 and TRBJ1-4): EPEVTQTPSHQVTQMGQEVILRCVPISNHLYFYWYRQILGQKVEFLVSFYNNEISEKSEIFDDQFSVERPDGSNFTLKIRSTKLEDSAMYFCASRAQAGVGEKLFFGSGTQLSVL.

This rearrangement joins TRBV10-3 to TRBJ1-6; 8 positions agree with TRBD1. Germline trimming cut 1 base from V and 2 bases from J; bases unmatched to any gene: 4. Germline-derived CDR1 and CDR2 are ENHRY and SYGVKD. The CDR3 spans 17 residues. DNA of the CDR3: TGTGCCATCAGTGAGTGGACAGGGACAGCCTATAATTCACCCCTCCACTTT. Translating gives CAISEWTGTAYNSPLHF.

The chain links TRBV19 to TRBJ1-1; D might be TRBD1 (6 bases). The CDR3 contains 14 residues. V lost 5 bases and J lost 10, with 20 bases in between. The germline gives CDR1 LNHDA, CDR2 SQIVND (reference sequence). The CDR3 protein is CASSPKGGDYLAFF. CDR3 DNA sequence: TGTGCCAGTAGTCCCAAGGGGGGGGACTATTTAGCTTTCTTT. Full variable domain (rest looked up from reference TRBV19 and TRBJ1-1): DGGITQSPKYLFRKEGQNVTLSCEQNLNHDAMYWYRQDPGQGLRLIYYSQIVNDFQKGDIAEGYSVSREKKESFPLTVTSAQKNPTAFYLCASSPKGGDYLAFFGQGTRLTVV.

CDR3 amino acids: CASSLSGSLDFMSYTF. CDR3 in DNA: TGTGCCAGCAGCTTGAGTGGGTCCCTGGATTTTATGAGCTACACCTTC. The V gene is TRBV7-9, the J gene TRBJ1-2; D gene unclear. This CDR3 comprises 16 residues. The V gene's germline CDR1 is SEHNR and CDR2 FQNEAQ (reference sequence). V lost 3 bases to trimming and J lost 9 bases, with 23 bases between them.

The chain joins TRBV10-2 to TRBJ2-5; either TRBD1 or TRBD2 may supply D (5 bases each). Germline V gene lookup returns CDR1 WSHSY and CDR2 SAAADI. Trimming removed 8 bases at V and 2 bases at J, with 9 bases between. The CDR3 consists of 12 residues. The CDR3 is CASRGTQETQYF. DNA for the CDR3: TGCGCCAGCCGGGGCACACAAGAGACCCAGTACTTC.

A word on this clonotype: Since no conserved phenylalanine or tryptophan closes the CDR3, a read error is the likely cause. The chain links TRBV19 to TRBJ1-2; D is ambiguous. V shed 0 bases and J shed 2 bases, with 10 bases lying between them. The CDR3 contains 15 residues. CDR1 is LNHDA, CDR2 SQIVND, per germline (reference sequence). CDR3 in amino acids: CASSIDRNGNYGYTL. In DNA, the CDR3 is TGTGCCAGTAGTATAGACAGGAACGGCAACTATGGCTACACCCTC.

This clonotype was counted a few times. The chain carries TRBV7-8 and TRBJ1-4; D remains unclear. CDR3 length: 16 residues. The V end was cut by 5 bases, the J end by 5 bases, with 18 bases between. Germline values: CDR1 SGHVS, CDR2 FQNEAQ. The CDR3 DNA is TGTGCCAGCAGCCAAGACACCGGGCAGACAAATGAAAAACTGTTTTTT. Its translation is CASSQDTGQTNEKLFF. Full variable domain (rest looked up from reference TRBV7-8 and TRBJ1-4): GAGVSQSPRYKVAKRGQDVALRCDPISGHVSLFWYQQALGQGPEFLTYFQNEAQLDKSGLPSDRFFAERPEGSVSTLKIQRTQQEDSAVYLCASSQDTGQTNEKLFFGSGTQLSVL.